What follows is one T cell receptor (beta chain) and its context. The data were obtained in a study of preoperative IRX-2 immunotherapy in early breast cancer. Stated treatment: preoperative locoregional IRX-2 cytokine immunotherapy. This phase Ib study tested locoregional IRX-2 cytokine immunotherapy given before surgery. The table came from immunoSEQ multiplex PCR; TCRdb's copy has only in-frame clones and leaves some out. Of some 30,000 clones listed, roughly 90% are singletons. The input for sequencing was tumor tissue, taken after IRX-2 immunotherapy. This clonotype was sampled from a human donor with breast cancer.

The CDR3 region is CASSIPLRGFNEKLFF. In DNA, the CDR3 is TGTGCCAGTAGTATCCCCCTCAGGGGGTTTAATGAAAAACTGTTTTTT. This chain joins TRBV19 and TRBJ1-4, with TRBD1 matching over 7 bases. With 3 bases clipped from V and 4 bases from J, the junction kept 8 bases outside the gene matches. CDR1 and CDR2 (germline): LNHDA, SQIVND (reference sequence). CDR3 size: 16 residues.